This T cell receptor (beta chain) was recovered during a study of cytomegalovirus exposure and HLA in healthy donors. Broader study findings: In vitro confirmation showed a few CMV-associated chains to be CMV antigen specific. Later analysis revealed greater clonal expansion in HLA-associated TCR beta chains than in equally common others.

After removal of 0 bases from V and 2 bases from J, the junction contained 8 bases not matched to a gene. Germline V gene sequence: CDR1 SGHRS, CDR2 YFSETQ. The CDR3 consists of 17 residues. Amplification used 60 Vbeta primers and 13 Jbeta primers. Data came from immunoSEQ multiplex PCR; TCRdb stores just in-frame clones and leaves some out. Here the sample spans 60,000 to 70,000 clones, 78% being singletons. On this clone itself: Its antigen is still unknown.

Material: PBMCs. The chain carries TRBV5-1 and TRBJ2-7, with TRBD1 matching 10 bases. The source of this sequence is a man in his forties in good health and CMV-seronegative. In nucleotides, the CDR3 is TGCGCCAGCAGCTTGGGGTCCGCGGGACAGGGGACCTACGAGCAGTACTTC. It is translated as CASSLGSAGQGTYEQYF.